This T cell receptor (beta chain) was captured by sequencing in a study of blood T cells in healthy people across ages. Points from the study as a whole: More naive CD4+ cells and higher diversity were found in long-lived than in aged donors.

Primed by a sample-barcoded 5' primer and a J-beta primer mix, a second PCR proceeded for about 7 to 11 cycles. TCRdb itself ran the 5' RACE reads through MiXCR, one entry per CDR3 protein. This sample has 1.5 million to 2 million distinct CDR3 sequences, with roughly 43% found just once. A remark on this clonotype: No antigen is known for it.

In terms of origin and age, donors were healthy Caucasian individuals from Russia aged about 6 to 90. Every donor contributed around 10 milliliters of peripheral blood by blood draw. The CDR3 has 13 amino acids. V was cut by 4 bases and J by 5 bases, with 14 bases left in between. Germline CDR1 SQVTM, CDR2 ANQGSEA. This clonotype was obtained from a human donor in good health. The rearrangement joins TRBV29-1 to TRBJ1-1; D is unclear. Input material: blood. For the CDR3, the DNA is TGCAGCGTTGTACATCAGATGAGAACTGAAGCTTTCTTT. Translation: CSVVHQMRTEAFF.